The 10 T cell receptor beta chains reported below all come from one sample, sequenced in a study of blood T cell repertoires in COVID-19. Only in-frame clones appear in the TCRdb table, and some are missing; sequencing was by immunoSEQ multiplex PCR. The table includes over 200,000 clones, approximately 91% detected once. The sample comprised peripheral blood. All receptors come from a man in his 60s who had recovered from COVID-19.

The CDR3 loop reads CASSFRTGNSNQPQHF. CDR3 nucleotide sequence: TGTGCCAGCAGCTTTCGAACAGGCAATAGCAATCAGCCCCAGCATTTT. The rearrangement links TRBV5-8 to TRBJ1-5, with D perhaps TRBD1 (5 bases). The germline CDR1 and CDR2 sequences are SGHTS and YDEGEE. V lost 2 bases, J lost 0 bases, and 12 bases lay in between. The CDR3 has 16 residues.

This sequence joins TRBV5-1 and TRBJ1-5; D is possibly TRBD1 (6 bases). V lost 0 bases, J lost 6 bases, and 10 bases lay in between. From germline, CDR1 is SGHRS and CDR2 YFSETQ. This CDR3 has 14 residues. Here the CDR3 reads CASSLDTGSQPQHF. Written as DNA, the CDR3 is TGCGCCAGCAGCTTGGATACAGGGAGTCAGCCCCAGCATTTT.

V usage is TRBV30 and J usage is TRBJ1-5; tentatively, D is TRBD1 (6 bases). The CDR3 contains 13 residues. From germline, CDR1 is GTSNPN and CDR2 SVGIG (reference sequence). Trimming stripped 5 bases from V and 3 bases from J, with 11 bases between. In nucleotides, the CDR3 is TGTGCCTGGGCAAACAGGGACAATCAGCCCCAGCATTTT. It specifies CAWANRDNQPQHF.

The J gene is TRBJ1-4, the V gene TRBV5-1, with 8 bases aligning to TRBD1. V shed 1 base and J 0 bases; nucleotides not matched to a gene: 8. This CDR3 region has 18 residues. Germline V gene data show CDR1 as SGHRS and CDR2 as YFSETQ. CDR3 nucleotides: TGCGCCAGCAGCTTGAGGACAGGGACCTGGGCAACTAATGAAAAACTGTTTTTT. The encoded protein is CASSLRTGTWATNEKLFF.

J is TRBJ1-1 and V is TRBV7-2, with 12 bases matching TRBD1. The CDR3 runs to 15 residues. Germline V gene lookup returns CDR1 SGHTA and CDR2 FQGNSA. V was pared by 5 bases and J by 6 bases, with 7 bases of the junction left unmatched. CDR3 residues: CASSPEGQGASEAFF. Here the CDR3 DNA reads TGTGCCAGCAGCCCAGAGGGACAGGGGGCGTCTGAAGCTTTCTTT.

The chain carries TRBV7-2 and TRBJ1-5, with D uncertain. CDR3 length equals 16 residues. In germline, CDR1 is SGHTA, CDR2 FQGNSA. V was clipped by 5 bases and J by 0 bases, with 14 bases between them. CDR3 nucleotide sequence: TGTGCCAGCAGCCTAAGTGGCGGCTATAGCAATCAGCCCCAGCATTTT. This sequence encodes CASSLSGGYSNQPQHF.

This clone was found once. This chain links TRBV28 with TRBJ1-2; 7 bases align to TRBD1. The V gene's germline CDR1 is MDHEN and CDR2 SYDVKM. The CDR3 is 14 amino acids. V shed 1 base, J shed 7 bases, and the junction held 6 bases outside the gene matches. CDR3 sequence (DNA): TGTGCCAGCAGTTTATCTGCAGGGGGTCCTGGCTACACCTTC. This codes for CASSLSAGGPGYTF.

The V call is TRBV7-6, the J call TRBJ2-5; tentative D call: TRBD2 (5 bases). Germline CDR1 SGHVS, CDR2 FNYEAQ. V was trimmed by 4 bases and J by 2 bases, leaving 14 bases between them. CDR3 length: 15 residues. DNA for the CDR3: TGTGCCAGCAGCTATTCTGGAGGTCAGCAAGAGACCCAGTACTTC. Its translation: CASSYSGGQQETQYF.

This clone was found many times. The rearrangement links TRBV6-6 to TRBJ2-7, with 8 bases lining up with TRBD2. This CDR3 spans 14 amino acids. V shed 6 bases and J 0 bases; nucleotides not matched to a gene: 4. Germline V CDR1 and CDR2: MNHNY, SVGAGI (reference sequence). The CDR3 nucleotides are TGTGCCAGCAGGCTGAGCGGGAGCTCCTACGAGCAGTACTTC. It codes for CASRLSGSSYEQYF.

This chain links TRBV6-1 with TRBJ1-2; D is possibly TRBD1 (5 bases). This CDR3 has 13 residues. Trimming pared 2 bases from V and 6 bases from J, leaving 10 bases between. The germline V gene has CDR1 MNHNS and CDR2 SASEGT. CDR3 nucleotide sequence: TGTGCCAGCAGTGAACAGGGAGGGGATGGCTACACCTTC. This translates into CASSEQGGDGYTF.